This TCR beta chain stems from a study of T cell responses to AZD1222 COVID-19 vaccine. Whole-study findings and limits: Following two doses of AZD1222, Spike-specific TCR breadth and depth rose. Along spike, vaccine-associated CD4 TCRs were found throughout, with dominance at 160-218 and 743-854. The sample set comprised mostly white British donors with more females, and clonal diversity was possibly underestimated.

Note on this clone: Antigen unknown.

Germline loops: CDR1 MNHNY, CDR2 SVGAGI (reference sequence). Trimming at V came to 4 bases and at J to 9 bases, leaving 7 bases not matched to a gene. The CDR3 loop spans 15 amino acids. Assay: immunoSEQ multiplex PCR; the TCRdb copy retains only in-frame clones and omits some. In the table there are 120,000 or so clones, 85% to 95% of which are singletons. The chain couples TRBV6-6 to TRBJ1-6; TRBD1 agrees at 9 bases. The TCR comes from an adult who received the AZD1222 COVID-19 vaccine. The material was peripheral blood, obtained 28 days after the second AZD1222 dose. CDR3 amino acids: CASSWGTGRASPLHF. The CDR3 DNA follows: TGTGCCAGCAGTTGGGGGACAGGGCGGGCTTCACCCCTCCACTTT.